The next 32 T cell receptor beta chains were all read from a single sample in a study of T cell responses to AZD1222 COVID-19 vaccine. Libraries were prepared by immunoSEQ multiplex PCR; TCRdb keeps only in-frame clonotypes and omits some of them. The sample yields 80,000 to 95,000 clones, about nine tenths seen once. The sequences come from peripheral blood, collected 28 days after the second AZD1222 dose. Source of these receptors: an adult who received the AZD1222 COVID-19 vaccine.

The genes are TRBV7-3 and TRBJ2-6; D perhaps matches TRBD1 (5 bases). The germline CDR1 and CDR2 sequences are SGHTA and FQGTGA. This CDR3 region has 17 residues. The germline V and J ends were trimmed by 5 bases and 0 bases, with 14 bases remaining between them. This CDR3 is CASSQNDRPSGANVLTF. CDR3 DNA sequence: TGTGCCAGCAGCCAAAATGACAGACCCTCTGGGGCCAACGTCCTGACTTTC. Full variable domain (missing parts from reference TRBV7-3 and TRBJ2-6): GAGVSQTPSNKVTEKGKYVELRCDPISGHTALYWYRQSLGQGPEFLIYFQGTGAADDSGLPNDRFFAVRPEGSVSTLKIQRTERGDSAVYLCASSQNDRPSGANVLTFGAGSRLTVL.

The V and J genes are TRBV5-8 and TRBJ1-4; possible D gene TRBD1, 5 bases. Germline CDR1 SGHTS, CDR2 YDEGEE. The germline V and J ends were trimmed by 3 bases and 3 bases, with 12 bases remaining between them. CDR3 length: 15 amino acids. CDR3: CASSSTGTANEKLFF. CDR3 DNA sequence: TGTGCCAGCAGCTCCACCGGGACGGCTAATGAAAAACTGTTTTTT.

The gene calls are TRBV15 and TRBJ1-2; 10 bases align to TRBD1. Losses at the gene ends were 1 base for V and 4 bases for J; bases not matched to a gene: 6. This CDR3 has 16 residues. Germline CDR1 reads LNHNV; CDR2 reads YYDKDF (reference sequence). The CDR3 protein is CATSRGGTGVTYGYTF. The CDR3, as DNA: TGTGCCACCAGCAGAGGGGGGACAGGGGTAACCTATGGCTACACCTTC. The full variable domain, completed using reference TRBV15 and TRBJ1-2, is DAMVIQNPRYQVTQFGKPVTLSCSQTLNHNVMYWYQQKSSQAPKLLFHYYDKDFNNEADTPDNFQSRRPNTSFCFLDIRSPGLGDTAMYLCATSRGGTGVTYGYTFGSGTRLTVV.

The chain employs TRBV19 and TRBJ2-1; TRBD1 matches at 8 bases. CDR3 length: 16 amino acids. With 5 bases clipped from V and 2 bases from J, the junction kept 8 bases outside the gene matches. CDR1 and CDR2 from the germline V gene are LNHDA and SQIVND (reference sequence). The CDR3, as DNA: TGTGCCAGTAGTCTGGACAGGGCGAATCCCTACAATGAGCAGTTCTTC. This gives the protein CASSLDRANPYNEQFF.

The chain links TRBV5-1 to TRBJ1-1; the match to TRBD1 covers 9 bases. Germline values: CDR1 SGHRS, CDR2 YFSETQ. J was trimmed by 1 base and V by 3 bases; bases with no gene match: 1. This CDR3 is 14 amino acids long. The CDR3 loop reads CASSSQGANTEAFF. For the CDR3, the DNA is TGCGCCAGCAGCTCACAGGGGGCGAACACTGAAGCTTTCTTT.

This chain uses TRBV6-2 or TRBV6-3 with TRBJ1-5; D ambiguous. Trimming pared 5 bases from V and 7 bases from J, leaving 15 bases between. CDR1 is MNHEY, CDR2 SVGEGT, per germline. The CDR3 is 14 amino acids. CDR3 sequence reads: CASSGESAVQPQHF. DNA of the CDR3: TGTGCCAGCAGTGGGGAATCAGCGGTGCAGCCCCAGCATTTT.

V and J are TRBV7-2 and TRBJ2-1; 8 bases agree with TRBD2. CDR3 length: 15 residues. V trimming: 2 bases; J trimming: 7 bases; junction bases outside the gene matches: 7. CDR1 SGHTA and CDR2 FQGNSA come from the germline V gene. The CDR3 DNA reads TGTGCCAGCAGCTTATTCCCGGGGGGGCCAAATGAGCAGTTCTTC. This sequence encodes CASSLFPGGPNEQFF. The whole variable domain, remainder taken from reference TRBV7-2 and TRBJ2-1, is GAGVSQSPSNKVTEKGKDVELRCDPISGHTALYWYRQSLGQGLEFLIYFQGNSAPDKSGLPSDRFSAERTGGSVSTLTIQRTQQEDSAVYLCASSLFPGGPNEQFFGPGTRLTVL.

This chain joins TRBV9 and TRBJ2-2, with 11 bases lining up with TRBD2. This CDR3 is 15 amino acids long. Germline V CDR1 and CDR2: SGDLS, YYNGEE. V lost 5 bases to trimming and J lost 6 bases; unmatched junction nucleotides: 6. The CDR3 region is CASRILAGGAGELFF. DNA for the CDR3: TGTGCCAGCAGAATTCTAGCGGGGGGCGCCGGGGAGCTGTTTTTT. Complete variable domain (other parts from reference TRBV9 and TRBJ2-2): DSGVTQTPKHLITATGQRVTLRCSPRSGDLSVYWYQQSLDQGLQFLIQYYNGEERAKGNILERFSAQQFPDLHSELNLSSLELGDSALYFCASRILAGGAGELFFGEGSRLTVL.

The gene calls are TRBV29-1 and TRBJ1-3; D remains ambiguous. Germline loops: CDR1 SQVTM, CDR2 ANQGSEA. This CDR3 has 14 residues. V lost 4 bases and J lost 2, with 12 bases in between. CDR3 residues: CSVVLASPGNTIYF. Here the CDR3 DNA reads TGCAGCGTTGTCCTTGCGTCCCCTGGAAACACCATATATTTT.

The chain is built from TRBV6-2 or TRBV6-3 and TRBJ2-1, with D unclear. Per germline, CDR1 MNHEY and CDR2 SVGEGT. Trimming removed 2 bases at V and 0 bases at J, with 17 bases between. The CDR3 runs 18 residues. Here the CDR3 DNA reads TGTGCCAGCAGTTACCCAAAGCTAGTCCCGAGCTCCTACAATGAGCAGTTCTTC. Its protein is CASSYPKLVPSSYNEQFF.

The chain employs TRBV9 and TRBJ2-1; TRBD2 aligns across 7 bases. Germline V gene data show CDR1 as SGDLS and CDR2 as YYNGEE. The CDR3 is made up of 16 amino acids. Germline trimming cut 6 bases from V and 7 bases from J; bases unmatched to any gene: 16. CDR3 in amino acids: CASTPGTGGVRNEQFF. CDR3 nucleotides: TGTGCCAGCACCCCCGGGACGGGGGGAGTTCGGAATGAGCAGTTCTTC.

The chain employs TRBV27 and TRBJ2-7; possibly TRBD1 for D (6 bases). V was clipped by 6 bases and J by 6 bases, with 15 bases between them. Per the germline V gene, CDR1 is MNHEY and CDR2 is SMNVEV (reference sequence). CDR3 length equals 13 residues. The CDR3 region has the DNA TGTGCCAGCAGGTTAATGGGGGCAAGCGAGCAGTACTTC. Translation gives CASRLMGASEQYF.

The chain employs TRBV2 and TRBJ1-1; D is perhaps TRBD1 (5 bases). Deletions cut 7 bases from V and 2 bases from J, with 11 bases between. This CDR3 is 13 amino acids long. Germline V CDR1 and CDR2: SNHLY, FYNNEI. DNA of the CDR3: TGTGCCAGCAATGAGGGGTTAAACACTGAAGCTTTCTTT. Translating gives CASNEGLNTEAFF.

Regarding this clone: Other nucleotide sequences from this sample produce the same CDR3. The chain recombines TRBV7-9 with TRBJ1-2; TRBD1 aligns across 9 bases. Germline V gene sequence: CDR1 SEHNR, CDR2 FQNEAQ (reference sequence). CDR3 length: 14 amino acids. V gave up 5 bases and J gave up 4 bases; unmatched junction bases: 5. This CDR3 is CASSPGQGIYGYTF. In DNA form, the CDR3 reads TGTGCCAGCAGCCCGGGACAGGGAATCTATGGCTACACCTTC.

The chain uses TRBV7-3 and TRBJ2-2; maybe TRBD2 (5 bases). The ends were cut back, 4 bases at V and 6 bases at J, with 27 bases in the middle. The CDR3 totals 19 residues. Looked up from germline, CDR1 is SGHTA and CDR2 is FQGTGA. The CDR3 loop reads CASSSHPVTLEGRAGELFF. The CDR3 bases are TGTGCCAGCAGCTCACACCCCGTAACGTTAGAGGGTCGGGCCGGGGAGCTGTTTTTT.

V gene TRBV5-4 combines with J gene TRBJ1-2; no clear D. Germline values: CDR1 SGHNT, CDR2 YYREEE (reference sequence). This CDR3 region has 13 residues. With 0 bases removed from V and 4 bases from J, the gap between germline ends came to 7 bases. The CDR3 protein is CASSLEGLYGYTF. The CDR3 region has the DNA TGTGCCAGCAGCTTGGAAGGGCTCTATGGCTACACCTTC.

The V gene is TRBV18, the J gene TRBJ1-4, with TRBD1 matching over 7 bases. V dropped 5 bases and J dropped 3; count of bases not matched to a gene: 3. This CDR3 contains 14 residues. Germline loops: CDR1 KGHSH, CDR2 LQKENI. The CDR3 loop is CASSTGQPNEKLFF. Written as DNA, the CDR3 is TGTGCCAGCTCAACGGGACAGCCTAATGAAAAACTGTTTTTT. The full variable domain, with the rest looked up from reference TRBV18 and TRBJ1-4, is NAGVMQNPRHLVRRRGQEARLRCSPMKGHSHVYWYRQLPEEGLKFMVYLQKENIIDESGMPKERFSAEFPKEGPSILRIQQVVRGDSAAYFCASSTGQPNEKLFFGSGTQLSVL.

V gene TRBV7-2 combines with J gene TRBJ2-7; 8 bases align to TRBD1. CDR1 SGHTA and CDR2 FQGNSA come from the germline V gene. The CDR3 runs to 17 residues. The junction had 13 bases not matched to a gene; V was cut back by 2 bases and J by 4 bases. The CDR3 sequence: CASSLSRAGTGVYEQYF. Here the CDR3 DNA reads TGTGCCAGCAGCTTATCGAGGGCCGGGACAGGAGTATACGAGCAGTACTTC.

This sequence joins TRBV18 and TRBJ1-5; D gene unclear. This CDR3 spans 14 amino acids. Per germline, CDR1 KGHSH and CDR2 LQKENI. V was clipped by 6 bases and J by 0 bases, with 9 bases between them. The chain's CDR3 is CASSLAPSNQPQHF. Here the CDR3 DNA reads TGTGCCAGCTCCCTTGCCCCTAGCAATCAGCCCCAGCATTTT.

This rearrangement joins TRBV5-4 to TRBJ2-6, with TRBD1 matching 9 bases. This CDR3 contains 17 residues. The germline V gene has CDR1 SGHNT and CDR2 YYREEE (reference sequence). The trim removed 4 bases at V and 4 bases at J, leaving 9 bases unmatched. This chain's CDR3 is CASSPRQGGGGANVLTF. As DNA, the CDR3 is TGTGCCAGCAGCCCTAGACAGGGGGGAGGAGGGGCCAACGTCCTGACTTTC.

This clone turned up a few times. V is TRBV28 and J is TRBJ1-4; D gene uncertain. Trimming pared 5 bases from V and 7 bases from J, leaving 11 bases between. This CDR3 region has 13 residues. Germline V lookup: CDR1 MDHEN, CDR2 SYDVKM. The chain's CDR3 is CASSPPHSEKLFF. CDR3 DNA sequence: TGTGCCAGCAGTCCCCCCCACAGTGAAAAACTGTTTTTT.

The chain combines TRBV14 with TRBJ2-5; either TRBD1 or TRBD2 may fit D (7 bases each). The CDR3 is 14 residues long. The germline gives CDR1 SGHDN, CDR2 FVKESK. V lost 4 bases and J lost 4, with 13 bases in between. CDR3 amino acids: CASSPPGGAETQYF. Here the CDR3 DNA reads TGTGCCAGCAGCCCCCCAGGGGGGGCAGAGACCCAGTACTTC.

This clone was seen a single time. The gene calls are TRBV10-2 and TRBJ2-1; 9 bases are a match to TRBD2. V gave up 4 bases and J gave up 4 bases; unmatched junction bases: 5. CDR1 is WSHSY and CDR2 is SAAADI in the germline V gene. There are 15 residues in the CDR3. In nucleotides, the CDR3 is TGCGCCAGCAGTGTGCCGGGACTAGCATACAATGAGCAGTTCTTC. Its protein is CASSVPGLAYNEQFF.

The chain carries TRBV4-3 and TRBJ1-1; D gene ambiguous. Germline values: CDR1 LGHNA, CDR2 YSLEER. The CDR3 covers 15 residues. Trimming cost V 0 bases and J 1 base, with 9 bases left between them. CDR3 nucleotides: TGCGCCAGCAGCCAAGAGAGTCGGGGGAACACTGAAGCTTTCTTT. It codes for CASSQESRGNTEAFF.

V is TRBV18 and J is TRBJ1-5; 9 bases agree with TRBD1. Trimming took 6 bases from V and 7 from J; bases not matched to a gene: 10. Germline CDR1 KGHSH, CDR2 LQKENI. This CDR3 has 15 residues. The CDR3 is CASSEMDRGRQPQHF. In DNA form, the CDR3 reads TGTGCCAGCTCGGAAATGGACAGGGGCAGGCAGCCCCAGCATTTT.

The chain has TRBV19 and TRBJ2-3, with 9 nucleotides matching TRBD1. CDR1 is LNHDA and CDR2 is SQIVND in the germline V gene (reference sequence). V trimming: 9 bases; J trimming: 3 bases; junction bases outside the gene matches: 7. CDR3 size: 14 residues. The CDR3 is CASAQQGATDTQYF. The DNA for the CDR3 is TGTGCCAGCGCACAACAGGGGGCGACAGATACGCAGTATTTT.

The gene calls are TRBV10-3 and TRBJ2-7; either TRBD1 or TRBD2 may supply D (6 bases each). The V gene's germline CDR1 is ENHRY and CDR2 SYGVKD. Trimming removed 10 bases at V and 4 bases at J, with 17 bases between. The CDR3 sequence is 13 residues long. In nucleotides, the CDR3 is TGTGCCACGAGAAAGGGGGGTGATTACGAGCAGTACTTC. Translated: CATRKGGDYEQYF.

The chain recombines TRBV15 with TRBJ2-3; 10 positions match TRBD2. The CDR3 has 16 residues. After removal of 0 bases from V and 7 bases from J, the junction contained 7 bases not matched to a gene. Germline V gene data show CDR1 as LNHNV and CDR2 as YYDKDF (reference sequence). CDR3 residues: CATSRDISSGGYTQYF. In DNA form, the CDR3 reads TGTGCCACCAGCAGAGATATCTCTAGCGGGGGCTATACGCAGTATTTT.

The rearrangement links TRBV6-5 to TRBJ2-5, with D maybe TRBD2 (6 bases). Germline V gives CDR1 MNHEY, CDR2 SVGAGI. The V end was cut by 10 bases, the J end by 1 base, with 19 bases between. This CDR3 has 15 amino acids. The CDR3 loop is CATPLAEPPQETQYF. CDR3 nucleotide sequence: TGTGCCACTCCTTTAGCGGAGCCTCCCCAAGAGACCCAGTACTTC.

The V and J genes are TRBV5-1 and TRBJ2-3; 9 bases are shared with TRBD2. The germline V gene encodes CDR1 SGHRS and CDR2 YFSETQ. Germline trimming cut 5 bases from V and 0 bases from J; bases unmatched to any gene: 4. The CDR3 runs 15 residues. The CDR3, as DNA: TGCGCCAGCAGGCGACTAGCGGCTAGCACAGATACGCAGTATTTT. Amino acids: CASRRLAASTDTQYF. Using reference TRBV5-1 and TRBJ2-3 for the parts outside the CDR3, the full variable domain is KAGVTQTPRYLIKTRGQQVTLSCSPISGHRSVSWYQQTPGQGLQFLFEYFSETQRNKGNFPGRFSGRQFSNSRSEMNVSTLELGDSALYLCASRRLAASTDTQYFGPGTRLTVL.

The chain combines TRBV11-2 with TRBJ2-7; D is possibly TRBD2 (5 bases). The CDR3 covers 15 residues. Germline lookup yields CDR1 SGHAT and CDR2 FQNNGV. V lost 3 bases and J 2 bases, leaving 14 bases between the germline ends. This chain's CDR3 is CASSLVPGGPYEQYF. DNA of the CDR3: TGTGCCAGCAGCTTGGTTCCTGGAGGACCCTACGAGCAGTACTTC. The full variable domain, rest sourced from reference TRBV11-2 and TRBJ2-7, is EAGVAQSPRYKIIEKRQSVAFWCNPISGHATLYWYQQILGQGPKLLIQFQNNGVVDDSQLPKDRFSAERLKGVDSTLKIQPAKLEDSAVYLCASSLVPGGPYEQYFGPGTRLTVT.

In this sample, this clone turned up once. Here the CDR3 reads CASSTRLQGARDGYTF. DNA of the CDR3: TGTGCCAGCAGTACCCGCCTACAGGGGGCGCGGGATGGCTACACCTTC. The chain employs TRBV28 and TRBJ1-2, with 9 bases matching TRBD1. The ends lost 5 bases at V and 6 bases at J; junction bases unmatched: 13. Looked up from germline, CDR1 is MDHEN and CDR2 is SYDVKM. The CDR3 is 16 amino acids.